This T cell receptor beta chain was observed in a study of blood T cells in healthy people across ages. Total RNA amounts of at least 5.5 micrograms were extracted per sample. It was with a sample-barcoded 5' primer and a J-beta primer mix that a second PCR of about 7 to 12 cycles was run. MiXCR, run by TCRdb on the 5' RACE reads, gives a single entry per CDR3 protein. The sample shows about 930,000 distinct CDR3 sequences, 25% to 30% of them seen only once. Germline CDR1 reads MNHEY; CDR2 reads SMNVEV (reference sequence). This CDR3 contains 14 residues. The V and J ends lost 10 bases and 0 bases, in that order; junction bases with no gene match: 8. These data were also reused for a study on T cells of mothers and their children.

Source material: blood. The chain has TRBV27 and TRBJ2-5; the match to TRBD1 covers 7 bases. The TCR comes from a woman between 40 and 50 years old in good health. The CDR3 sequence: CATSPRGYQETQYF. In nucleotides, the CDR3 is TGTGCCACCTCACCCAGGGGGTACCAAGAGACCCAGTACTTC.